A selection of T cell receptor beta chains follows, all from one sample in a study of beta chain features in type 1 diabetes. Profiled with immunoSEQ multiplex PCR; TCRdb holds only in-frame clones, not every one. The sample has roughly 180,000 clones, about 13% seen once. Sequences were obtained from central memory CD4+ T cells from blood. Receptor source: a woman aged 18-30 years in good health. Each CDR3 is given with its conserved first and last residue. D genes are given only for firm matches. Where a row states a size, it is once, few, many or the class of an expanded clone; other rows omit it.

V gene	D gene	J gene	clone size	CDR3 length	CDR3 protein	CDR3 DNA
TRBV7-2	TRBD1	TRBJ2-1	-	13	CASSPGQINEQFF	TGTGCCAGCAGCCCGGGACAGATCAATGAGCAGTTCTTC
TRBV28	-	TRBJ2-7	many	13	CASSSHTRTSQYF	TGTGCCAGCAGTTCACATACTAGGACTTCGCAGTACTTC
TRBV7-2	-	TRBJ2-4	few	16	CASSLVSQGPKNIQYF	TGTGCCAGCAGCTTAGTATCGCAGGGGCCTAAAAACATTCAGTACTTC
TRBV30	TRBD2	TRBJ2-3	few	15	CAWTPAGGPADTQYF	TGTGCCTGGACCCCAGCGGGAGGGCCGGCAGATACGCAGTATTTT
TRBV10-3	-	TRBJ1-1	-	12	CAISDSDSEAFF	TGTGCCATCAGTGACTCGGACAGCGAAGCTTTCTTT
TRBV7-3	TRBD1	TRBJ2-2	few	17	CASSRFRTGESSGELFF	TGTGCCAGCAGCCGCTTCCGGACAGGGGAATCCTCCGGGGAGCTGTTTTTT
TRBV2	-	TRBJ1-2	few	11	CASSLQVVGTF	TGTGCCAGCAGCCTACAGGTTGTAGGCACCTTC
TRBV18	TRBD2	TRBJ2-1	few	16	CASSLTSGRDIHEQFF	TGTGCCAGCTCTCTGACTAGCGGGAGAGATATCCATGAGCAGTTCTTC
TRBV6-5	-	TRBJ2-1	-	14	CASSLRRDNNEQFF	TGTGCCAGCAGTCTTCGCCGGGACAACAATGAGCAGTTCTTC
TRBV10-3	-	TRBJ2-4	-	13	CAISDGGADIQYF	TGTGCCATCAGTGATGGGGGGGCGGACATTCAGTACTTC
TRBV7-8	TRBD2	TRBJ2-1	few	17	CASSWSLGLAGTNEQFF	TGTGCCAGCAGCTGGAGTCTGGGACTAGCGGGAACCAATGAGCAGTTCTTC
TRBV11-2	TRBD2	TRBJ2-3	many	16	CASSILAGGSTDTQYF	TGTGCCAGCAGCATCCTAGCGGGAGGGAGCACAGATACGCAGTATTTT
TRBV28	TRBD2	TRBJ2-1	-	15	CASSQTSGRGYEQFF	TGTGCCAGCAGTCAAACTAGCGGGAGGGGGTATGAGCAGTTCTTC
TRBV11-2	-	TRBJ2-1	few	16	CASSGGTFLSYNEQFF	TGTGCCAGCAGCGGAGGGACCTTCCTATCCTACAATGAGCAGTTCTTC
TRBV28	TRBD1	TRBJ2-5	many	15	CASSSGGTGQETQYF	TGTGCCAGCAGTTCCGGGGGGACAGGGCAAGAGACCCAGTACTTC
TRBV7-7	TRBD1	TRBJ2-3	-	15	CASSSKTGGADTQYF	TGTGCTAGCAGCAGTAAGACAGGGGGGGCAGATACGCAGTATTTT
TRBV6-1	TRBD1	TRBJ1-1	-	14	CASRYGTERTEAFF	TGTGCCAGCCGATATGGGACAGAAAGGACTGAAGCTTTCTTT
TRBV7-9	-	TRBJ1-2	-	15	CASSLVPSARLGYTF	TGTGCCAGCAGCTTAGTACCCAGTGCCCGTTTGGGCTACACCTTC
TRBV5-1	-	TRBJ2-1	few	14	CASSREAGEAEQFF	TGCGCCAGCAGCAGGGAGGCTGGGGAGGCTGAGCAGTTCTTC
TRBV18	-	TRBJ2-5	few	13	CASSLDQGETQYF	TGTGCCAGCTCACTTGACCAGGGAGAGACCCAGTACTTC
TRBV28	TRBD1	TRBJ2-5	few	15	CASSTPGQGRETQYF	TGTGCCAGCAGTACCCCGGGACAGGGTCGGGAGACCCAGTACTTC
TRBV5-1	TRBD1	TRBJ1-1	few	14	CASSSGQGFTEAFF	TGCGCCAGCAGCTCGGGACAGGGTTTTACTGAAGCTTTCTTT
TRBV5-1	TRBD2	TRBJ2-1	once	17	CASSLEGTSGRFNEQFF	TGCGCCAGCAGCTTGGAGGGGACTAGCGGGAGGTTCAATGAGCAGTTCTTC
TRBV20-1	-	TRBJ1-5	-	11	CSATGNQPQHF	TGCAGTGCTACTGGCAATCAGCCCCAGCATTTT
TRBV7-7	-	TRBJ2-3	-	16	CASSLSSGYSTDTQYF	TGTGCTAGCAGCTTAAGTAGCGGATATAGCACAGATACGCAGTATTTT
TRBV2	TRBD1	TRBJ1-1	-	13	CASRDREDTEAFF	TGTGCCAGCAGAGACAGGGAGGACACTGAAGCTTTCTTT
TRBV5-4	TRBD2	TRBJ2-2	-	15	CASSEGTSFTGELFF	TGTGCCAGCAGCGAGGGGACTAGCTTCACCGGGGAGCTGTTTTTT
TRBV5-1	-	TRBJ2-7	-	16	CASSFQFSADSYEQYF	TGCGCCAGCAGCTTTCAGTTTTCAGCGGACTCCTACGAGCAGTACTTC
TRBV19	-	TRBJ1-5	few	16	CASSMVPGFSNQPQHF	TGTGCCAGTAGTATGGTTCCGGGTTTTAGCAATCAGCCCCAGCATTTT
TRBV18	-	TRBJ2-6	few	18	CASSPFTRQFSGANVLTF	TGTGCCAGCTCACCTTTCACCCGACAGTTCTCTGGGGCCAACGTCCTGACTTTC
TRBV28	-	TRBJ1-4	-	15	CASSSRGRANEKLFF	TGTGCCAGCAGTTCCAGGGGCAGGGCTAATGAAAAACTGTTTTTT
TRBV5-6	-	TRBJ2-2	-	15	CASSLGPTSTGELFF	TGTGCCAGCAGCTTGGGTCCGACAAGCACCGGGGAGCTGTTTTTT
TRBV7-9	-	TRBJ1-1	-	11	CASSPARGAFF	TGTGCCAGCAGCCCCGCCCGGGGGGCTTTCTTT
TRBV4-1	-	TRBJ2-7	few	15	CASSQDISIRGEQYF	TGCGCCAGCAGCCAAGATATTTCGATTCGGGGTGAGCAGTACTTC
TRBV18	-	TRBJ2-3	few	15	CASSPRQGLTDTQYF	TGTGCCAGCTCACCGCGGCAGGGGCTCACAGATACGCAGTATTTT
TRBV5-1	-	TRBJ2-1	many	14	CASSLALADGEQFF	TGCGCCAGCAGCTTGGCCTTAGCGGACGGTGAGCAGTTCTTC
TRBV5-1	TRBD1	TRBJ1-1	-	16	CASSLTGAGGNTEAFF	TGCGCCAGCAGCTTGACAGGGGCAGGGGGCAACACTGAAGCTTTCTTT
TRBV11-1	-	TRBJ2-6	few	15	CASSPPGSGANVLTF	TGTGCCAGCAGCCCACCAGGGTCTGGGGCCAACGTCCTGACTTTC
TRBV4-3	-	TRBJ2-1	-	15	CASSQEGTRYNEQFF	TGCGCCAGCAGCCAAGAGGGGACACGGTACAATGAGCAGTTCTTC
TRBV30	TRBD1	TRBJ1-2	-	14	CAWIGTDSMGGYTF	TGTGCCTGGATCGGGACAGACTCGATGGGGGGCTACACCTTC
TRBV29-1	-	TRBJ1-2	many	14	CSVERPGVPYGYTF	TGCAGCGTTGAAAGGCCAGGGGTCCCCTATGGCTACACCTTC
TRBV18	-	TRBJ1-2	-	15	CASSPREGGNYGYTF	TGTGCCAGCTCACCAAGGGAGGGTGGAAACTATGGCTACACCTTC
TRBV29-1	-	TRBJ2-3	-	11	CSVESLDTQYF	TGCAGCGTTGAGTCCCTAGATACGCAGTATTTT
TRBV7-9	TRBD2	TRBJ2-5	-	15	CASSRTSGNQETQYF	TGTGCCAGCAGCCGGACTAGCGGGAATCAAGAGACCCAGTACTTC
TRBV29-1	-	TRBJ2-7	-	13	CSVEEGGVYEQYF	TGCAGCGTTGAAGAAGGCGGAGTCTACGAGCAGTACTTC
TRBV25-1	TRBD1	TRBJ1-2	few	15	CASSDPTGGVYGYTF	TGTGCCAGCAGTGATCCGACAGGGGGCGTCTATGGCTACACCTTC
TRBV5-6	TRBD1	TRBJ2-1	-	13	CASSQTPQGARVF	TGTGCCAGCAGCCAAACTCCGCAGGGGGCGAGGGTCTTC
TRBV7-9	TRBD1	TRBJ1-1	-	15	CASSSGQGSNTEAFF	TGTGCCAGCAGCTCGGGACAGGGTTCGAACACTGAAGCTTTCTTT
TRBV18	-	TRBJ2-1	-	17	CASSPPSGGGGNNEQFF	TGTGCCAGCTCACCACCAAGCGGCGGCGGTGGGAACAATGAGCAGTTCTTC
TRBV7-9	TRBD2	TRBJ2-7	few	15	CASSLGGSGNYEQYF	TGTGCCAGCAGCCTGGGTGGTAGCGGGAACTACGAGCAGTACTTC
TRBV15	-	TRBJ1-5	-	15	CATSRDGQRNQPQHF	TGTGCCACCAGCAGAGATGGACAGCGCAATCAGCCCCAGCATTTT
TRBV12-5	-	TRBJ1-5	-	13	CASGLDGDQPQHF	TGTGCTAGTGGTTTGGACGGGGATCAGCCCCAGCATTTT
TRBV19	TRBD1	TRBJ2-2	few	16	CASSSRTGGITGELFF	TGTGCCAGTAGTTCTCGGACAGGGGGCATCACCGGGGAGCTGTTTTTT
TRBV14	-	TRBJ1-1	few	13	CASSQQVTTEAFF	TGTGCCAGCAGCCAACAGGTCACCACTGAAGCTTTCTTT
TRBV30	-	TRBJ2-5	-	13	CAWTRTAQETQYF	TGTGCCTGGACCCGGACAGCACAAGAGACCCAGTACTTC